One and the same sample provided the 32 T cell receptor beta chains below, sequenced in a study of T cell responses to AZD1222 COVID-19 vaccine. Assay: immunoSEQ multiplex PCR; the TCRdb copy retains only in-frame clones and omits some. The sample holds about 150,000 clones, roughly 91% seen once. Sequencing was performed on peripheral blood, taken on day 0 of AZD1222 vaccination. The origin of the receptors is an adult in good health.

The chain is built from TRBV3-1 (or the pseudogene TRBV3-2) and TRBJ2-3; 8 bases line up with TRBD2. The J segment lost 2 bases and the V segment lost 0 bases, leaving 13 bases of the junction unmatched. Germline V gene lookup returns CDR1 LGHDT and CDR2 YNNKEL (reference sequence). This CDR3 contains 19 residues. This chain's CDR3 is CASSQEVFRGGPYTDTQYF. CDR3 DNA: TGTGCCAGCAGCCAAGAAGTCTTTCGCGGGGGGCCCTACACAGATACGCAGTATTTT.

J is TRBJ1-1 and V is TRBV3-1 (or the pseudogene TRBV3-2); D is undetermined. Trimming took off 0 bases at V and 1 base at J, with 15 bases between the two ends. This CDR3 is 17 amino acids long. The germline CDR1 and CDR2 sequences are LGHDT and YNNKEL (reference sequence). CDR3 sequence reads: CASSQDWTTTANTEAFF. The DNA for the CDR3 is TGTGCCAGCAGCCAAGATTGGACTACGACCGCGAACACTGAAGCTTTCTTT.

This chain uses TRBV4-3 with TRBJ1-1; D remains unclear. Germline V gene sequence: CDR1 LGHNA, CDR2 YSLEER. V lost 2 bases, J lost 6 bases, and 16 bases lay in between. The CDR3 spans 15 residues. The CDR3 loop reads CASSQSLMAGAEAFF. Here the CDR3 DNA reads TGCGCCAGCAGCCAATCACTTATGGCAGGCGCTGAAGCTTTCTTT.

The chain combines TRBV27 with TRBJ2-1; 8 nucleotides agree with TRBD2. The germline CDR1 and CDR2 sequences are MNHEY and SMNVEV (reference sequence). V lost 5 bases and J lost 0; bases outside the gene matches: 12. This CDR3 has 18 residues. This CDR3 reads CASSRAAGTSSSYNEQFF. CDR3 in DNA: TGTGCCAGCAGTAGGGCTGCTGGGACTAGTAGCTCCTACAATGAGCAGTTCTTC.

The genes are TRBV7-2 and TRBJ1-6; D is unresolved. There are 14 residues in the CDR3. V gave up 5 bases and J gave up 8 bases, with 13 bases separating them. In germline, CDR1 is SGHTA, CDR2 FQGNSA. CDR3 sequence reads: CASSLNRVYSPLHF. The CDR3 DNA follows: TGTGCCAGCAGCCTGAACCGGGTTTATTCACCCCTCCACTTT.

The chain carries TRBV9 and TRBJ1-3, with 9 bases identical to TRBD1. Germline assignment: CDR1 SGDLS and CDR2 YYNGEE. V was clipped by 3 bases and J by 9 bases; unmatched bases: 10. This CDR3 has 15 amino acids. CDR3 residues: CASSGAGQGGGTIYF. CDR3 nucleotide sequence: TGTGCCAGCAGCGGTGCGGGACAGGGTGGAGGCACCATATATTTT.

V is TRBV6-6 and J is TRBJ1-2, with D tentatively TRBD1 (6 bases). There are 14 residues in the CDR3. V shed 6 bases and J shed 2 bases, with 13 bases lying between them. From germline, CDR1 is MNHNY and CDR2 SVGAGI (reference sequence). The CDR3 loop reads CASSDQGTNYGYTF. The CDR3 DNA sequence: TGTGCCAGCAGCGATCAGGGGACCAACTATGGCTACACCTTC.

The chain employs TRBV27 and TRBJ2-7, with 13 bases lining up with TRBD2. Germline CDR1 MNHEY, CDR2 SMNVEV (reference sequence). Trimming cost V 6 bases and J 4 bases; bases outside gene matches: 3. This CDR3 has 14 residues. The CDR3 is CASRPGLAGYEQYF. CDR3 nucleotides: TGTGCCAGCAGACCGGGACTAGCGGGGTACGAGCAGTACTTC.

The V call is TRBV4-2, the J call TRBJ1-3; D perhaps matches TRBD1 (5 bases). From germline, CDR1 is LGHNA and CDR2 YNFKEQ. CDR3 size: 15 residues. V was clipped by 3 bases and J by 0 bases, with 9 bases between them. The CDR3 sequence: CASSHGDSSGNTIYF. The CDR3 nucleotides read TGTGCCAGCAGCCATGGAGACAGCTCTGGAAACACCATATATTTT.

This rearrangement joins TRBV4-1 to TRBJ1-2; a possible D gene is TRBD1 (5 bases). V was shortened by 0 bases and J by 8 bases, with 16 bases between the two germline ends. This CDR3 has 15 amino acids. Germline V gene data show CDR1 as MGHRA and CDR2 as YSYEKL. CDR3 nucleotides: TGCGCCAGCAGCCAAGAACGTCAGAGGGGCGAGGGCTACACCTTC. It codes for CASSQERQRGEGYTF.

The V gene is TRBV24-1, the J gene TRBJ1-1; D uncertain. CDR3 length equals 16 residues. Germline loops: CDR1 KGHDR, CDR2 SFDVKD. V lost 3 bases and J 3 bases, leaving 16 bases between the germline ends. The CDR3, as DNA: TGTGCCACCAGTGATCAACCCGGATACAGACACACTGAAGCTTTCTTT. Protein sequence: CATSDQPGYRHTEAFF.

The gene calls are TRBV2 and TRBJ1-5; 12 bases are shared with TRBD1. The CDR3 is 14 residues long. The germline CDR1 and CDR2 sequences are SNHLY and FYNNEI. V gave up 8 bases and J gave up 5 bases; unmatched junction bases: 4. CDR3 amino acids: CASGDRGLDQPQHF. The CDR3 nucleotides read TGTGCCAGCGGGGACAGGGGGCTGGATCAGCCCCAGCATTTT.

J is TRBJ1-5 and V is TRBV4-3; no definite D call. V was pared by 0 bases and J by 5 bases, with 11 bases between. This CDR3 has 15 residues. The germline gives CDR1 LGHNA, CDR2 YSLEER. CDR3 nucleotides: TGCGCCAGCAGCCAAGACTGGAGGAGCGATCAGCCCCAGCATTTT. It codes for CASSQDWRSDQPQHF.

This clone has just one count. The chain carries TRBV19 and TRBJ2-2, with D hard to call. The V end lost 2 bases, the J end lost 5 bases, and 15 bases lay between the germline ends. CDR3 length equals 16 residues. Germline lookup yields CDR1 LNHDA and CDR2 SQIVND (reference sequence). The CDR3 sequence: CASSIHLRFGTGELFF. The CDR3 nucleotides read TGTGCCAGTAGTATACATCTTCGGTTTGGGACCGGGGAGCTGTTTTTT.

V is TRBV5-5 and J is TRBJ2-5; D is unresolved. Per the germline V gene, CDR1 is SGHKS and CDR2 is YYEKEE (reference sequence). The ends were cut back, 0 bases at V and 4 bases at J, with 13 bases in the middle. This CDR3 spans 15 amino acids. CDR3: CASSLAWGSLETQYF. CDR3 coding DNA: TGTGCCAGCAGCTTGGCCTGGGGTAGTCTAGAGACCCAGTACTTC.

This chain connects TRBV4-1 to TRBJ1-1; a weak D match, TRBD1 (5 bases). The germline gives CDR1 MGHRA, CDR2 YSYEKL. This CDR3 is 13 amino acids long. V was pared by 3 bases and J by 1 base, with 6 bases between. The CDR3 nucleotides read TGCGCCAGCAGCCAGGGGGGGAACACTGAAGCTTTCTTT. Translated, it gives CASSQGGNTEAFF.

This chain joins TRBV9 and TRBJ2-7, with D perhaps TRBD1 (5 bases). The CDR3 covers 15 residues. The V gene's germline CDR1 is SGDLS and CDR2 YYNGEE. The V end lost 4 bases, the J end lost 4 bases, and 18 bases lay between the germline ends. The CDR3 nucleotides are TGTGCCAGCAGCTCCTCGGACACGGCCCCGTACGAGCAGTACTTC. It translates to CASSSSDTAPYEQYF.

The chain employs TRBV2 and TRBJ2-6; D not certain. Trimming removed 4 bases at V and 0 bases at J, with 10 bases between. The CDR3 has 16 amino acids. Germline V gives CDR1 SNHLY, CDR2 FYNNEI. The CDR3 sequence is CASSGKIVSGANVLTF. CDR3 nucleotide sequence: TGTGCCAGCAGTGGGAAGATCGTCTCTGGGGCCAACGTCCTGACTTTC.

The chain links TRBV6-5 to TRBJ2-5; 7 bases line up with TRBD1. Germline V lookup: CDR1 MNHEY, CDR2 SVGAGI. This CDR3 spans 15 amino acids. J was trimmed by 5 bases and V by 6 bases; bases with no gene match: 12. This CDR3 is CASSIHYRGPETQYF. The CDR3 coding sequence is TGTGCCAGCAGCATACATTACAGGGGACCGGAGACCCAGTACTTC.

The genes are TRBV28 and TRBJ2-5; D might be TRBD1 (5 bases). V was cut by 8 bases and J by 5 bases, with 24 bases left in between. The germline V gene has CDR1 MDHEN and CDR2 SYDVKM. CDR3 length: 16 residues. The CDR3 sequence is CASGTPRAKGFETQYF. The DNA for the CDR3 is TGTGCCAGCGGAACACCCAGGGCGAAGGGTTTTGAGACCCAGTACTTC. The full variable domain, with the rest looked up from reference TRBV28 and TRBJ2-5, is DVKVTQSSRYLVKRTGEKVFLECVQDMDHENMFWYRQDPGLGLRLIYFSYDVKMKEKGDIPEGYSVSREKKERFSLILESASTNQTSMYLCASGTPRAKGFETQYFGPGTRLLVL.

The chain carries TRBV10-3 and TRBJ1-3; the D gene is possibly TRBD1 (5 bases). This CDR3 contains 17 residues. Trimming pared 2 bases from V and 4 bases from J, leaving 18 bases between. Germline loops: CDR1 ENHRY, CDR2 SYGVKD. Written as DNA, the CDR3 is TGTGCCATCAGTGAGCCGCGGTTCCAGGGAGAGGGAAACACCATATATTTT. It yields the protein CAISEPRFQGEGNTIYF.

This chain joins TRBV7-9 and TRBJ2-7; possibly TRBD1 for D (6 bases). CDR3 length: 17 amino acids. Germline CDR1 SEHNR, CDR2 FQNEAQ (reference sequence). Trimming cost V 0 bases and J 3 bases, with 18 bases left between them. CDR3 protein: CASSLAVLGDTFYEQYF. CDR3 coding DNA: TGTGCCAGCAGCTTAGCGGTATTGGGGGACACCTTCTACGAGCAGTACTTC.

The chain employs TRBV10-3 and TRBJ2-7; D is undetermined. The length of the CDR3 is 12 residues. Trimming removed 8 bases at V and 3 bases at J, with 11 bases between. The germline CDR1 and CDR2 sequences are ENHRY and SYGVKD. Written as DNA, the CDR3 is TGTGCCATCGCAAGTCAGGTCTACGAGCAGTACTTC. Protein: CAIASQVYEQYF.

J is TRBJ2-7 and V is TRBV19, with 10 nucleotides matching TRBD1. The CDR3 is 13 amino acids. Looked up from germline, CDR1 is LNHDA and CDR2 is SQIVND (reference sequence). Trimming cost V 4 bases and J 8 bases; bases outside gene matches: 5. CDR3 in amino acids: CASSSGTGVQQYF. The CDR3 DNA sequence: TGTGCCAGTAGTAGCGGGACAGGGGTACAGCAGTACTTC. Full variable domain (remainder filled in from reference TRBV19 and TRBJ2-7): DGGITQSPKYLFRKEGQNVTLSCEQNLNHDAMYWYRQDPGQGLRLIYYSQIVNDFQKGDIAEGYSVSREKKESFPLTVTSAQKNPTAFYLCASSSGTGVQQYFGPGTRLTVT.

The genes are TRBV6-5 and TRBJ2-7, with 7 bases that match TRBD1. CDR1 and CDR2 (germline): MNHEY, SVGAGI. The V segment lost 5 bases and the J segment 3 bases; nucleotides outside the gene matches: 10. The CDR3 totals 15 residues. CDR3 sequence reads: CASSIRDSQSYEQYF. CDR3 coding DNA: TGTGCCAGCAGTATCAGGGACAGTCAAAGCTACGAGCAGTACTTC.

The rearrangement joins TRBV9 to TRBJ1-4; 9 bases are shared with TRBD1. The CDR3 has 18 amino acids. V shed 4 bases and J 7 bases; nucleotides not matched to a gene: 17. The germline V gene encodes CDR1 SGDLS and CDR2 YYNGEE. The CDR3 DNA follows: TGTGCCAGCAGCAAAGGACAGGGGAGGTATGGGTCTTCTGAAAAACTGTTTTTT. Encoded protein: CASSKGQGRYGSSEKLFF.

The chain is built from TRBV12-3 or TRBV12-4 and TRBJ2-7; no clear D. This CDR3 contains 12 residues. Trimming took 6 bases from V and 2 from J, leaving 8 bases between them. The CDR3 sequence is CASSLHTYEQYF. The CDR3 DNA is TGTGCCAGCAGCCTTCACACCTACGAGCAGTACTTC.

The chain is built from TRBV7-9 and TRBJ2-1, with TRBD2 matching over 14 bases. The CDR3 has 16 residues. V dropped 5 bases and J dropped 7; count of bases not matched to a gene: 7. The germline V gene encodes CDR1 SEHNR and CDR2 FQNEAQ (reference sequence). CDR3: CASSEGTSGSRNEQFF. Here the CDR3 DNA reads TGTGCCAGCAGCGAAGGGACTAGCGGGAGTAGGAATGAGCAGTTCTTC.

The V call is TRBV7-8, the J call TRBJ2-6; D unclear. V was trimmed by 5 bases and J by 0 bases, leaving 20 bases between them. The CDR3 spans 19 residues. CDR1 is SGHVS, CDR2 FQNEAQ, per germline. The CDR3 here is CASSIDPWQLSSGANVLTF. CDR3 DNA: TGTGCCAGCAGCATTGATCCATGGCAGTTGAGCTCTGGGGCCAACGTCCTGACTTTC.

The chain combines TRBV12-5 with TRBJ2-3; perhaps TRBD2 as D (7 bases). Deletions cut 3 bases from V and 2 bases from J, with 12 bases between. This CDR3 contains 15 residues. In germline, CDR1 is LGHNT, CDR2 FRNRAP. This chain's CDR3 is CASGFSGDYTDTQYF. DNA of the CDR3: TGTGCTAGTGGTTTCTCAGGGGACTACACAGATACGCAGTATTTT.

The chain carries TRBV30 and TRBJ2-1; 10 positions match TRBD2. The ends lost 7 bases at V and 2 bases at J; junction bases unmatched: 5. CDR1 is GTSNPN, CDR2 SVGIG, per germline (reference sequence). This CDR3 contains 14 residues. This CDR3 is CASGLADTYNEQFF. CDR3 bases: TGTGCCTCCGGACTAGCGGACACCTACAATGAGCAGTTCTTC. Complete variable domain (other parts from reference TRBV30 and TRBJ2-1): SQTIHQWPATLVQPVGSPLSLECTVEGTSNPNLYWYRQAAGRGLQLLFYSVGIGQISSEVPQNLSASRPQDRQFILSSKKLLLSDSGFYLCASGLADTYNEQFFGPGTRLTVL.

This sequence joins TRBV19 and TRBJ1-1; D not certain. V lost 2 bases and J lost 1, with 2 bases in between. The V gene's germline CDR1 is LNHDA and CDR2 SQIVND (reference sequence). The CDR3 contains 12 residues. CDR3 sequence (DNA): TGTGCCAGTAGTATACAGAACACTGAAGCTTTCTTT. Translating gives CASSIQNTEAFF.